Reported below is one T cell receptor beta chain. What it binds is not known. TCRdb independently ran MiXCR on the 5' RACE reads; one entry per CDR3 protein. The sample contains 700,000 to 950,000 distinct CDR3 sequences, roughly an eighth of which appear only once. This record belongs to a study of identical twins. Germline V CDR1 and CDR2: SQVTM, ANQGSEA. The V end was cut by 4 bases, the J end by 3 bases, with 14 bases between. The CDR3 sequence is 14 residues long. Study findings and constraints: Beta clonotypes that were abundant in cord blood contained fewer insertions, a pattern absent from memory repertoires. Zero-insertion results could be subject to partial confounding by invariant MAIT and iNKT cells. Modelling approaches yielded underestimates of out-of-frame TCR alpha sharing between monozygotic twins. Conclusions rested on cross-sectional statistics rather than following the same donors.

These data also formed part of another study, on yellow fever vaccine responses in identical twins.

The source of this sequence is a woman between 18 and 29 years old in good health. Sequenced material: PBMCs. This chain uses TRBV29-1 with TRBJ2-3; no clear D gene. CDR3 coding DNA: TGCAGCGTTGTCGGTCTAGTTGGTACAGATACGCAGTATTTT. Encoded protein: CSVVGLVGTDTQYF.